Below, one T cell receptor beta chain is given with its context. Its antigen is undetermined. These data originate in a study of shared clonotypes between healthy human individuals. Study-level findings and limits: Some naive CD4 clonotypes, around 5%, turned up in common across several donors.

V lost 0 bases to trimming and J lost 1 base, with 10 bases between them. CDR1 SGHAT and CDR2 FQNNGV come from the germline V gene. The CDR3 totals 16 residues. The protocol was immunoSEQ multiplex PCR, while the TCRdb copy is restricted to in-frame clones and leaves out a portion. The sample records 650,000 to 750,000 clones, about two thirds being singletons. Both subsets, CD45RA+ naive and CD45RA-negative memory, were split from the CD4+ cells. The sequence derives from a woman aged 30 to 39 in good health. This rearrangement joins TRBV11-2 to TRBJ1-5, with D perhaps TRBD1 (6 bases). The sample was memory CD4+ T cells sorted from blood. Subset noted: CD45RA-negative fraction. For the CDR3, the DNA is TGTGCCAGCAGCTTAGAGTCAGGGGTGAGCAATCAGCCCCAGCATTTT. This translates into CASSLESGVSNQPQHF.